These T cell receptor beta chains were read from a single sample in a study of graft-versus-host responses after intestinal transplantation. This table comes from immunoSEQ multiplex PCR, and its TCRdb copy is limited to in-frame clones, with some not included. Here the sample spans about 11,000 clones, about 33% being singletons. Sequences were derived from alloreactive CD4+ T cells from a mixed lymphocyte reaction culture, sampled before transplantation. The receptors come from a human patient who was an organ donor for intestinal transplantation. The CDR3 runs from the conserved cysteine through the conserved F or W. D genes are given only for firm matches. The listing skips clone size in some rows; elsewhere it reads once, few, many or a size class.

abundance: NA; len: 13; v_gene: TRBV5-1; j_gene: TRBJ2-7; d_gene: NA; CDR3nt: TGCGCCAGCAGCAGATCAGGGAACTACGAGCAGTACTTC; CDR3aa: CASSRSGNYEQYF
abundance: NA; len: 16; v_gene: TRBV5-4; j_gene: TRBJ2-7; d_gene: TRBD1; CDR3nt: TGTGCCAGCAGTAATGTCCAAGGGACAGGAGACTACGAGCAGTACTTC; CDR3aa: CASSNVQGTGDYEQYF
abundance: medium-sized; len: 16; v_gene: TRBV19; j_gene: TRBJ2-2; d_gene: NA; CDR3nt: TGTGCCAGTAGACCTCCGCGGAAGGCGAACACCGGGGAGCTGTTTTTT; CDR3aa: CASRPPRKANTGELFF
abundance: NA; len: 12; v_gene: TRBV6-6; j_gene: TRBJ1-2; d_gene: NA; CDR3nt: TGTGCCAGCAGTTACAGCTTCTATGGCTACACCTTC; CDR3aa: CASSYSFYGYTF
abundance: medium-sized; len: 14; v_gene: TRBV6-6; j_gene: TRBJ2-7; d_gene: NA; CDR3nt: TGTGCCAGCCAAATGACAGGAGCGGCGGGCGAGCAGTACTTC; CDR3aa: CASQMTGAAGEQYF
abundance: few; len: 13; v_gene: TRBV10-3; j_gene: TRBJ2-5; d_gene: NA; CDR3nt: TGTGCCATCACCGCTAGCTTCCAAGAGACCCAGTACTTC; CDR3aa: CAITASFQETQYF
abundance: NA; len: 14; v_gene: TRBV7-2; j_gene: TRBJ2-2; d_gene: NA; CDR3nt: TGTGCCAGCAGCTTAGCACAGGGCACCGGGGAGCTGTTTTTT; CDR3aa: CASSLAQGTGELFF
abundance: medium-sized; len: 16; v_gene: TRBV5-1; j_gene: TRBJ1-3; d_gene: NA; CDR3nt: TGCGCCAGCAGCTTGGCCGTGGGGAGCTCTGGAAACACCATATATTTT; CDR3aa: CASSLAVGSSGNTIYF
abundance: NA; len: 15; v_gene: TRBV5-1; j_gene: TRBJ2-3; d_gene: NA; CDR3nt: TGCGCCAGCAGCCGGACTGCCCCTAGCACAGATACGCAGTATTTT; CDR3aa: CASSRTAPSTDTQYF
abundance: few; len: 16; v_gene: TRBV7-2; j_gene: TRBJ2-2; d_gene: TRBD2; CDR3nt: TGTGCCAGCAGCACGACATTAGCGGGGAACACCGGGGAGCTGTTTTTT; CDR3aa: CASSTTLAGNTGELFF
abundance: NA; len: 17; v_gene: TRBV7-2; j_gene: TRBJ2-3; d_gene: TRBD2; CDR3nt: TGTGCCAGCAGCTTAGAACTACTAGCGGGGACCACAGATACGCAGTATTTT; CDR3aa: CASSLELLAGTTDTQYF
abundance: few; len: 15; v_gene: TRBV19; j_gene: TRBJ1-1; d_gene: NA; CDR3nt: TGTGCCAGTATCCGGACTGGGAGAGTGAACACTGAAGCTTTCTTT; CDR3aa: CASIRTGRVNTEAFF
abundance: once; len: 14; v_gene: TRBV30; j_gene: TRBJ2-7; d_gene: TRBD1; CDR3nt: TGTGCCTGGAGGCACGCAGGGGGCTCCTACGAGCAGTACTTC; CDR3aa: CAWRHAGGSYEQYF
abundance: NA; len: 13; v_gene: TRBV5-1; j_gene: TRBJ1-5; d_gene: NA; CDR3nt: TGCGCCAGCAGCTTGGGGCAGGGGAAGCCCCAGCATTTT; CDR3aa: CASSLGQGKPQHF
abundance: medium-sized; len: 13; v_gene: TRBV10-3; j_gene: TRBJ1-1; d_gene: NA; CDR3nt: TGTGCCATCAGTGGCACAGGGACGTGGGAAGCTTTCTTT; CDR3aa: CAISGTGTWEAFF
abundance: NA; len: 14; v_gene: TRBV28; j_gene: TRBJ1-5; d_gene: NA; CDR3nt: TGTGCCAGCCAACAGGGCGGCGGCAATCAGCCCCAGCATTTT; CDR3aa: CASQQGGGNQPQHF
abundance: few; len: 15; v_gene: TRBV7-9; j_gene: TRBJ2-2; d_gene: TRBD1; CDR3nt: TGTGCCAGCAGCTTCCCTAGACAGGGTGGCGGGGAGCTGTTTTTT; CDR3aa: CASSFPRQGGGELFF
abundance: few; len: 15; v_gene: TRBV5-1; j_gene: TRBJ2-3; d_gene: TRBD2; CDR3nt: TGCGCCAGCAGCTGGATCGCGGGGGGCACAGATACGCAGTATTTT; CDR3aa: CASSWIAGGTDTQYF
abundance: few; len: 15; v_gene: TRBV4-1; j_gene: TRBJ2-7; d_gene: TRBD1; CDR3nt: TGCGCCAGCAGCCAAGGGACAGGGAGCTCCTACGAGCAGTACTTC; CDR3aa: CASSQGTGSSYEQYF
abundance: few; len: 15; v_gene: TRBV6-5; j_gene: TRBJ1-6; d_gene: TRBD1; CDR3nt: TGTGCCAGCAGTTGGGGACAGAGGTTTAATTCACCCCTCCACTTT; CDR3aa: CASSWGQRFNSPLHF
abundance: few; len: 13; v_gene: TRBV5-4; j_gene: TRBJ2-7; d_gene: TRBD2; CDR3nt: TGTGCCAGCAGCCCGACTAGCGGCTACGAGCAGTACTTC; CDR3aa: CASSPTSGYEQYF
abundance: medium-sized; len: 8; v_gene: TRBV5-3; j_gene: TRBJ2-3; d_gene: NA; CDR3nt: TGTGCCAGAAGCCCGGGGTATTTT; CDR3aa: CARSPGYF
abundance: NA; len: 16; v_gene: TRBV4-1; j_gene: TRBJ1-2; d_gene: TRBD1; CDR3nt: TGCGCCAGCAGCCAAGACCCAGGGGGAATTAACTATGGCTACACCTTC; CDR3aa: CASSQDPGGINYGYTF
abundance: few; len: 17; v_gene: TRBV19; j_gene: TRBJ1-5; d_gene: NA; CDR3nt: TGTGCCAGTTCCCCTGGGTGGCGGGTCATTGGCAATCAGCCCCAGCATTTT; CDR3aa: CASSPGWRVIGNQPQHF
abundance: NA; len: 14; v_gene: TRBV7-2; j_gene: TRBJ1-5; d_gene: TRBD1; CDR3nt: TGTGCCAGCAGCTGGGGGACAGGCCCTCAGCCCCAGCATTTT; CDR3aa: CASSWGTGPQPQHF
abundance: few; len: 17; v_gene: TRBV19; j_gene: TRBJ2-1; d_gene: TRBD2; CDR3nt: TGTGCCAGTAGTATACCTAGGTGGGGGGGGGAACGCAATGAGCAGTTCTTC; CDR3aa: CASSIPRWGGERNEQFF
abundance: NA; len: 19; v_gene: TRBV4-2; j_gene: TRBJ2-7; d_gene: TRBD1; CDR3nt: TGTGCCAGCAGCCGAAAATCCGGGACAGGGGGCACCCTCTCCTACGAGCAGTACTTC; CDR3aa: CASSRKSGTGGTLSYEQYF
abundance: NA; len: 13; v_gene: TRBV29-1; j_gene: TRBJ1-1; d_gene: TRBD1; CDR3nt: TGCAGCGCGATTGGACAGGGAAACACTGAAGCTTTCTTT; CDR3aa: CSAIGQGNTEAFF
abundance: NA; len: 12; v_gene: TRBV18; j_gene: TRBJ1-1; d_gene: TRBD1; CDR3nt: TGTGCCAGCTCAGCTGACAGGGGGCTGGCTTTCTTT; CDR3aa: CASSADRGLAFF
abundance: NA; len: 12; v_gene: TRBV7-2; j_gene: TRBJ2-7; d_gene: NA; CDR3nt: TGTGCCAGCAGCTTGGACACCTACGAGCAGTACTTC; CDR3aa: CASSLDTYEQYF
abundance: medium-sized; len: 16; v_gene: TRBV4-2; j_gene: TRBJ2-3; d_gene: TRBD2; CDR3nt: TGTGCCAGCAGCCATCGACGGGGACTAAAAGGAGATACGCAGTATTTT; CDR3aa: CASSHRRGLKGDTQYF
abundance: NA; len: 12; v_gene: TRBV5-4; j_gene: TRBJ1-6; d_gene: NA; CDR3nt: TGTGCCAGCAGTCCACCAGTGGGGGGCCTCCACTTT; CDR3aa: CASSPPVGGLHF
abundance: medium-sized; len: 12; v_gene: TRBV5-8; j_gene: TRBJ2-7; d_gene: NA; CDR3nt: TGTGCCAGCAGCTTGGCATGGAGGGAGCAGTACTTC; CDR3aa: CASSLAWREQYF
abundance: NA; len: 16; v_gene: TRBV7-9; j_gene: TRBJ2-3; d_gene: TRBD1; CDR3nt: TGTGCCAGCAGCTTAGATCGGGGACAGGGGTCAGATACGCAGTATTTT; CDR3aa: CASSLDRGQGSDTQYF
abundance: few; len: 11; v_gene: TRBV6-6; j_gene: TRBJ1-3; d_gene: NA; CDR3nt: TGTGCCAGCGTCACAGCAAACACCATATATTTT; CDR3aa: CASVTANTIYF
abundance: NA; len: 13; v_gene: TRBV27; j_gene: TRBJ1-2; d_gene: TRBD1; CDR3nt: TGTGCCAGCAGTCGACAGGGGTCCTATGGCTACACCTTC; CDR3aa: CASSRQGSYGYTF
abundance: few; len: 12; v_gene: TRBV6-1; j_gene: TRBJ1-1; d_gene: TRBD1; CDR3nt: TGTGCCAGCAGCCAGGGGGTTTCTGAAGCTTTCTTT; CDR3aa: CASSQGVSEAFF
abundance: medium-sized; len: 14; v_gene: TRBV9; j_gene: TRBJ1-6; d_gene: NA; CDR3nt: TGTGCCAGCAGCGTAGAGCTCCGTAATTCACCCCTCCACTTT; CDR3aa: CASSVELRNSPLHF
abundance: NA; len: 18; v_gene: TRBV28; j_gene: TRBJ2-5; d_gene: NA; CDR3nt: TGTGCCAGCAGTTCCAGAAGTACCCCGAGGTCTAACAAAGAGACCCAGTACTTC; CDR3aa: CASSSRSTPRSNKETQYF
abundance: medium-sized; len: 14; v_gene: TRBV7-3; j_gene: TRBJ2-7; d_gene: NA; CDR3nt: TGTGCCAGCAGCTTAACCGGAGGACGGGGCGAGCAGTACTTC; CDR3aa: CASSLTGGRGEQYF
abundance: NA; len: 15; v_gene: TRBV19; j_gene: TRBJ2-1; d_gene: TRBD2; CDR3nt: TGTGCCAGTAGTGGCGGGGGGAGCTCCTACAATGAGCAGTTCTTC; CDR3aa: CASSGGGSSYNEQFF
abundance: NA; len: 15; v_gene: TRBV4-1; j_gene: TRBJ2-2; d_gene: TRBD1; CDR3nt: TGCGCCAGCACTGGGACAGGATGGAACACCGGGGAGCTGTTTTTT; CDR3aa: CASTGTGWNTGELFF